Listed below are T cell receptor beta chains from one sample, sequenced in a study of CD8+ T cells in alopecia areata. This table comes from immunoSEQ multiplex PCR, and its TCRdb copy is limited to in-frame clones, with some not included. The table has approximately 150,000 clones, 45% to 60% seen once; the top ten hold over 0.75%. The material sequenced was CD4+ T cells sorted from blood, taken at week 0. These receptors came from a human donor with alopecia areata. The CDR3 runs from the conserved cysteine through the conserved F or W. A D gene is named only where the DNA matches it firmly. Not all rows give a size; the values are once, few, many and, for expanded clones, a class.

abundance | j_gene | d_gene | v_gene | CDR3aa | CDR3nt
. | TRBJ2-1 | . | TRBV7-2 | CASSAPGPREREQFF | TGTGCCAGCAGCGCACCGGGCCCCAGGGAGCGGGAGCAGTTCTTC
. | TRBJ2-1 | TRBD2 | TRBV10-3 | CAISQGLAGAYNEQFF | TGTGCCATCAGTCAAGGACTAGCGGGAGCCTACAATGAGCAGTTCTTC
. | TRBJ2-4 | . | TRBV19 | CASSIDQGGTIGNIQYF | TGTGCCAGTAGTATTGATCAGGGAGGAACAATAGGAAACATTCAGTACTTC
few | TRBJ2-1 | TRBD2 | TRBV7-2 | CASSYRVASGSANEQFF | TGTGCCAGCAGCTATAGGGTGGCTAGCGGGAGTGCAAATGAGCAGTTCTTC
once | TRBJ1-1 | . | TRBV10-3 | CAIRPGRRSTEAFF | TGTGCCATCCGTCCGGGACGTAGAAGCACTGAAGCTTTCTTT
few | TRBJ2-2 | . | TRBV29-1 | CSVEVREYTGELFF | TGCAGCGTTGAAGTACGGGAGTACACCGGGGAGCTGTTTTTT
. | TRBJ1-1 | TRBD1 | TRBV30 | CAWSWDRGLGWAFF | TGTGCCTGGAGTTGGGACAGGGGGCTGGGCTGGGCTTTCTTT
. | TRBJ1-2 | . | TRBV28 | CASSLDRNYGYTF | TGTGCCAGCAGTCTTGACAGGAACTATGGCTACACCTTC
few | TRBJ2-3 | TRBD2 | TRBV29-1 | CSVRGAGGSTDTQYF | TGCAGCGTCCGAGGAGCGGGAGGGAGCACAGATACGCAGTATTTT
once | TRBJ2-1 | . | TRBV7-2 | CASSSRDLPRGGNEQFF | TGTGCCAGCAGCTCCAGGGACCTTCCTAGAGGGGGGAATGAGCAGTTCTTC
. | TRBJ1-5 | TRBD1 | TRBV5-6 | CASRWGQGGKPQHF | TGTGCCAGCAGATGGGGACAGGGAGGGAAGCCCCAGCATTTT
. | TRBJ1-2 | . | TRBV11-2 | CASSSPPGLTYGYTF | TGTGCCAGCAGCTCCCCCCCGGGACTGACGTATGGCTACACCTTC
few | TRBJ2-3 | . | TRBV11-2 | CASTGGGRYTQYF | TGTGCCAGCACCGGCGGAGGGCGATATACGCAGTATTTT
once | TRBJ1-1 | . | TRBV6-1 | CASGAQKGTEAFF | TGTGCCAGCGGGGCCCAAAAGGGCACTGAAGCTTTCTTT
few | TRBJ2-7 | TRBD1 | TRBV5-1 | CASSPPRTGGDEQYF | TGCGCCAGCAGCCCCCCCCGGACAGGGGGTGACGAGCAGTACTTC
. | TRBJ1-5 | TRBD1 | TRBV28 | CASSMTGNQPQHF | TGTGCCAGCAGTATGACAGGGAATCAGCCCCAGCATTTT
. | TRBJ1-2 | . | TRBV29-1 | CSIVTGGPGYGYTF | TGCAGCATTGTAACGGGAGGGCCGGGCTATGGCTACACCTTC
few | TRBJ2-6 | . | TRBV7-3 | CASSPSIGDVLTF | TGTGCCAGCAGCCCCTCGATAGGGGACGTCCTGACTTTC
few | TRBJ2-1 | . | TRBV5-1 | CASSLVRYEQFF | TGCGCCAGCAGCTTGGTCCGCTATGAGCAGTTCTTC
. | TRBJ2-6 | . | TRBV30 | CAWNRLLGANVLTF | TGTGCCTGGAATAGGCTTCTCGGGGCCAACGTCCTGACTTTC
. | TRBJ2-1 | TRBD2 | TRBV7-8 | CASSSPGLAGGRNEQFF | TGTGCCAGCAGCTCTCCGGGACTAGCGGGAGGAAGGAATGAGCAGTTCTTC
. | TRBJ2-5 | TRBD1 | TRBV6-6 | CASSYSGDRGLYF | TGTGCCAGCAGTTACTCGGGGGACAGGGGGTTGTACTTC
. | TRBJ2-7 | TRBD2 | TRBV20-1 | CSAPGGVSRYF | TGCAGTGCCCCGGGAGGAGTGTCCAGGTACTTC
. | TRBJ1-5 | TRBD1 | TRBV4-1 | CASSPVRDRVRPPQHF | TGCGCCAGCAGTCCGGTCCGGGACAGGGTCCGGCCCCCCCAGCATTTT
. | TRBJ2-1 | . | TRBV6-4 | CASSDGVSGNEQFF | TGTGCCAGCAGTGACGGGGTGTCGGGGAATGAGCAGTTCTTC
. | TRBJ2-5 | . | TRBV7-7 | CASSLKSLGEETQYF | TGTGCTAGCAGCTTAAAATCCCTCGGAGAAGAGACCCAGTACTTC
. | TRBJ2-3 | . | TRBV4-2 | CASSPPGGGSTDTQYF | TGTGCCAGCAGCCCCCCGGGGGGCGGGAGCACAGATACGCAGTATTTT
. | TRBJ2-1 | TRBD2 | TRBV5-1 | CASSGGTSGFNEQFF | TGCGCCAGCAGCGGAGGGACTAGCGGGTTCAATGAGCAGTTCTTC
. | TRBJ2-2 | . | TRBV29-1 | CSVRAQGRDTGELFF | TGCAGCGTTCGCGCCCAGGGGCGGGACACCGGGGAGCTGTTTTTT
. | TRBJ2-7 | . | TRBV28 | CASSPNSYEQYF | TGTGCCAGCAGTCCGAACTCCTACGAGCAGTACTTC
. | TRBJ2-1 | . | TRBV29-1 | CSSVRNQGPPNEQFF | TGCAGCAGTGTAAGAAATCAGGGTCCACCAAATGAGCAGTTCTTC
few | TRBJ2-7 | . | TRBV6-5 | CASSYPGLGEYEQYF | TGTGCCAGCAGTTATCCTGGACTGGGGGAATACGAGCAGTACTTC
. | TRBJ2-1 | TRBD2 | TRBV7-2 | CASRSLADGGLFF | TGTGCCAGCAGGAGTCTAGCGGATGGAGGTTTGTTCTTC